This is a list of T cell receptor beta chains from one sample in a study of blood T cell repertoires in COVID-19. Sequencing used immunoSEQ multiplex PCR; TCRdb keeps in-frame clones, though not all of them. The sample lists 61,000 or so clones, 88% occurring once. Material: peripheral blood. The receptors here all came from a woman aged 50 to 60 with active or convalescent COVID-19. Each CDR3 is given with its conserved first and last residue. The order of the fields is clone size, V gene, J gene, D gene, CDR3 protein, CDR3 DNA. A D gene is named only where the DNA matches it firmly. The size of a clone is reported for some rows only, either as once, few or many, or as a class for expanded clones.

size: NA; V: TRBV10-3; J: TRBJ2-1; D: NA; CDR3: CAISLQSPYETYNEQFF; DNA: TGTGCCATCAGCCTTCAGTCCCCGTACGAAACCTACAATGAGCAGTTCTTC
size: NA; V: TRBV27; J: TRBJ2-3; D: NA; CDR3: CASSSRDPTDTQYF; DNA: TGTGCCAGCAGTTCCAGGGATCCCACAGATACGCAGTATTTT
size: NA; V: TRBV7-9; J: TRBJ2-3; D: TRBD2; CDR3: CASRSKTSGRLSTDTQYF; DNA: TGTGCCAGCAGATCAAAGACTAGCGGGAGATTAAGCACAGATACGCAGTATTTT
size: NA; V: TRBV12-3/TRBV12-4; J: TRBJ2-7; D: TRBD1; CDR3: CASSIDRAYEQYF; DNA: TGTGCCAGCAGTATCGACAGGGCCTACGAGCAGTACTTC
size: NA; V: TRBV11-2; J: TRBJ2-1; D: TRBD1; CDR3: CASSLASGTGISYNEQFF; DNA: TGTGCCAGCAGCTTAGCGTCCGGGACAGGGATATCCTACAATGAGCAGTTCTTC
size: NA; V: TRBV5-4; J: TRBJ2-1; D: TRBD2; CDR3: CASSPGGLASYNEQFF; DNA: TGTGCCAGCAGCCCAGGGGGACTAGCGTCCTACAATGAGCAGTTCTTC
size: NA; V: TRBV5-1; J: TRBJ1-6; D: NA; CDR3: CASSLDRVNSPLHF; DNA: TGCGCCAGCAGCTTGGACCGGGTTAATTCACCCCTCCACTTT
size: NA; V: TRBV7-3; J: TRBJ2-1; D: NA; CDR3: CASSYGLLVGNEQFF; DNA: TGTGCCAGCAGCTACGGACTCCTCGTGGGCAATGAGCAGTTCTTC
size: NA; V: TRBV30; J: TRBJ2-3; D: TRBD2; CDR3: CAWGTSDTQYF; DNA: TGTGCCTGGGGGACTAGTGATACGCAGTATTTT
size: NA; V: TRBV2; J: TRBJ2-4; D: TRBD2; CDR3: CASRGLAGTSKNIQYF; DNA: TGTGCCAGCAGGGGACTAGCGGGAACGTCCAAAAACATTCAGTACTTC
size: NA; V: TRBV27; J: TRBJ2-1; D: TRBD2; CDR3: CASSLEAGAMNEQFF; DNA: TGTGCCAGCAGTTTAGAGGCGGGAGCGATGAATGAGCAGTTCTTC
size: NA; V: TRBV5-6; J: TRBJ1-2; D: TRBD1; CDR3: CASSLVGTGIYGYTF; DNA: TGTGCCAGCAGCTTGGTCGGGACAGGGATATATGGCTACACCTTC
size: NA; V: TRBV6-5; J: TRBJ1-5; D: TRBD1; CDR3: CASTSGQGNQPQHF; DNA: TGTGCCAGCACCTCGGGACAGGGCAATCAGCCCCAGCATTTT
size: NA; V: TRBV29-1; J: TRBJ1-2; D: TRBD1; CDR3: CSVDTGVGYTF; DNA: TGCAGCGTCGATACAGGGGTGGGCTACACCTTC
size: once; V: TRBV16; J: TRBJ2-7; D: NA; CDR3: CASSQSLGDEQYF; DNA: TGTGCCAGCAGCCAATCGTTGGGAGACGAGCAGTACTTC
size: NA; V: TRBV9; J: TRBJ2-3; D: NA; CDR3: CASNGGRVTDTQYF; DNA: TGTGCCAGCAACGGGGGGCGGGTCACAGATACGCAGTATTTT
size: NA; V: TRBV11-1; J: TRBJ2-7; D: NA; CDR3: CASSPSSASSYEQYF; DNA: TGTGCCAGCAGCCCCAGCTCCGCTAGTAGCTACGAGCAGTACTTC
size: NA; V: TRBV10-3; J: TRBJ2-7; D: TRBD1; CDR3: CAISLQGNDEQYF; DNA: TGTGCCATCAGTCTACAGGGGAACGACGAGCAGTACTTC
size: NA; V: TRBV10-1; J: TRBJ2-1; D: NA; CDR3: CASSDRGQSSYNEQFF; DNA: TGCGCCAGCAGTGACAGGGGTCAGAGCTCCTACAATGAGCAGTTCTTC
size: NA; V: TRBV14; J: TRBJ2-5; D: NA; CDR3: CASLIKKYF; DNA: TGTGCCAGTCTAATAAAGAAGTACTTC
size: NA; V: TRBV27; J: TRBJ2-7; D: NA; CDR3: CASSRTGSHEQYF; DNA: TGTGCCAGCAGCCGAACAGGGTCTCACGAGCAGTACTTC